This record concerns one T cell receptor (beta chain) sequence. The target antigen is unknown. This specimen comes from a study of shared clonotypes between healthy human individuals. Findings and caveats of the study: The sharing of approximately 5.1% of naive CD4 clonotypes was seen across a few donors.

Per the original data handling: ImmunoSEQ gave junction-only sequences without quality scores, so filtering differed. Measured with immunoSEQ multiplex PCR; TCRdb has only the in-frame clones, and not every one. V, J and clone size reflect that table, while D and trimming were determined from the DNA. The sample includes approximately 2.5 million clones, 93% seen only once; the top ten take 0.36%. The CDR3 is 13 residues long. Germline-derived CDR1 and CDR2 are LNHNV and YYDKDF (reference sequence). Between the trimmed V and J ends, which lost 6 bases and 3 bases, there was a span of 12 bases. Every donor was a Caucasian adult from Nashville, Tennessee.

Sequencing input: naive CD4+ T cells from PBMCs. Subset here: CD45RA+ positively selected. This clonotype was sampled from a man aged 18-30 years in good health. Some clones in this sample may be carry-over from other donors' samples. The chain has TRBV15 and TRBJ2-7, with a tentative D call TRBD1 (5 bases). The CDR3 DNA follows: TGTGCCACCAGGTACAGGCAGGGCTACGAGCAGTACTTC. It specifies CATRYRQGYEQYF. Looking up the rest from reference TRBV15 and TRBJ2-7 gives the full variable domain: DAMVIQNPRYQVTQFGKPVTLSCSQTLNHNVMYWYQQKSSQAPKLLFHYYDKDFNNEADTPDNFQSRRPNTSFCFLDIRSPGLGDTAMYLCATRYRQGYEQYFGPGTRLTVT.